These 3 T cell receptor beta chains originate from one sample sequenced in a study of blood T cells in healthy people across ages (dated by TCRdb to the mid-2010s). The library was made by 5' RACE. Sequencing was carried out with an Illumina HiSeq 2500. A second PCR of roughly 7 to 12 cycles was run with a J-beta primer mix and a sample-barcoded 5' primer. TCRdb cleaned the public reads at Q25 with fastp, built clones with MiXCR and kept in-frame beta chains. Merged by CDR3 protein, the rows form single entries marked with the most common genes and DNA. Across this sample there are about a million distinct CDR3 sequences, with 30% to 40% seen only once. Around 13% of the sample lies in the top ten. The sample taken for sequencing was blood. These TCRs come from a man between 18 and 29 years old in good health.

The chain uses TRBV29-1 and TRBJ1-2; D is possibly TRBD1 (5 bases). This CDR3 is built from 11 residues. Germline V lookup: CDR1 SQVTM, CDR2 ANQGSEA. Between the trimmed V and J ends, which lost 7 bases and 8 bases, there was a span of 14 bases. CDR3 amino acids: CSAGTRDGYTF. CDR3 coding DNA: TGCAGCGCCGGGACGAGAGACGGCTACACCTTC.

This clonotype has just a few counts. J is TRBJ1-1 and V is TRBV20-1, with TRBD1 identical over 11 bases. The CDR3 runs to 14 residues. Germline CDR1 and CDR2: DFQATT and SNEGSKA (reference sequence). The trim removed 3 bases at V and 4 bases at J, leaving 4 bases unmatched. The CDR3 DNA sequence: TGCAGTGCTAGCCCGGGACAGGGGGGCACTGAAGCTTTCTTT. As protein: CSASPGQGGTEAFF.

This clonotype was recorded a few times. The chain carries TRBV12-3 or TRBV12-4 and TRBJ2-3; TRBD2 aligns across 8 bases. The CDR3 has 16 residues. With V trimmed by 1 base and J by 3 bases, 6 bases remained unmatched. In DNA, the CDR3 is TGTGCCAGCAGTTTAGATCCAGCGGGGGAAACAGATACGCAGTATTTT. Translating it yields CASSLDPAGETDTQYF.